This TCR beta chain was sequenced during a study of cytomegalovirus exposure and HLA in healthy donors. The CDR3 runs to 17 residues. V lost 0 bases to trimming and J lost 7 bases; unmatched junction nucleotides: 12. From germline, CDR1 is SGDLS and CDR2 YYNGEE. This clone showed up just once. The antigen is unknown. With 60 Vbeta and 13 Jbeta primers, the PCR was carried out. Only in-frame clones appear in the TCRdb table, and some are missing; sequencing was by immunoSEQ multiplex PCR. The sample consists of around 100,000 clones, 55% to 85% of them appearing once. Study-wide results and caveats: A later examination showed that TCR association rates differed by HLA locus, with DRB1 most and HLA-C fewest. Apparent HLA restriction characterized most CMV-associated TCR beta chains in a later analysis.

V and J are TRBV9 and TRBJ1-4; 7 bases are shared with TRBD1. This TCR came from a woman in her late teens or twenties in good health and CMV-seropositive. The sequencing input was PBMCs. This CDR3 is CASSVAPMEGAGEKLFF. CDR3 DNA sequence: TGTGCCAGCAGCGTAGCTCCTATGGAGGGGGCAGGTGAAAAACTGTTTTTT.